These 13 T cell receptor beta chains originate from one sample sequenced in a study of cytomegalovirus exposure and HLA in healthy donors. Primers for the PCR totalled 60 Vbeta and 13 Jbeta. Using immunoSEQ multiplex PCR, the repertoire was profiled, and TCRdb retains in-frame clones only, with some absent. This repertoire shows roughly 130,000 clones, roughly 74% found once; its top ten account for approximately 5%. What was sequenced was PBMCs. The receptors here all came from a woman aged 45-60 years in good health and CMV-seropositive.

About this clone itself: Germline and junction disagree at one end, which may indicate a read error. CDR3 in DNA: TGTGCCAGCTCACCAGACTACGAACAGTACTTC. Translated: CASSPDYEQYF. The chain recombines TRBV18 with TRBJ2-7, with a weak D call TRBD2 (5 bases). CDR3 length equals 11 residues. The germline CDR1 and CDR2 sequences are KGHSH and LQKENI.

This clone occurred once. This chain connects TRBV19 to TRBJ1-1, with 7 bases that match TRBD1. V shed 5 bases and J 5 bases; nucleotides not matched to a gene: 8. Germline loops: CDR1 LNHDA, CDR2 SQIVND (reference sequence). The CDR3 length is 14 residues. The CDR3 loop is CASSFRGARTEAFF. The CDR3 coding sequence is TGTGCCAGTAGTTTCAGGGGGGCGCGGACTGAAGCTTTCTTT.

This chain links TRBV25-1 with TRBJ1-2; D not resolved. CDR1 MGHDK and CDR2 SYGVNS come from the germline V gene. The V end lost 0 bases, the J end lost 7 bases, and 12 bases lay between the germline ends. CDR3 length: 14 amino acids. This CDR3 reads CASSEYLAGRGYTF. CDR3 sequence (DNA): TGTGCCAGCAGTGAATATCTGGCTGGTCGTGGCTACACCTTC.

On this clone itself: The junction differs from germline at one of its ends, possibly a read error. The chain carries TRBV7-7 and TRBJ1-3, with a possible D match to TRBD1 (6 bases). Germline V gene sequence: CDR1 SSHAT, CDR2 FNYEAQ (reference sequence). The CDR3 has 14 amino acids. The CDR3, as DNA: TGTGCTAGCAGCCAAGGGGGAGCTGGAAACACCATATATTTT. It yields the protein CASSQGGAGNTIYF.

In its sample, this clone was seen a few times. This chain uses TRBV28 with TRBJ1-2; D unclear. Deletions cut 7 bases from V and 5 bases from J, with 2 bases between. The CDR3 is 9 residues long. Looked up from germline, CDR1 is MDHEN and CDR2 is SYDVKM. Written as DNA, the CDR3 is TGTGCCAGCATATATGGCTACACCTTC. It encodes CASIYGYTF.

V and J are TRBV7-2 and TRBJ2-1, with a possible D match to TRBD2 (7 bases). There are 19 residues in the CDR3. From germline, CDR1 is SGHTA and CDR2 FQGNSA. The V end was cut by 5 bases, the J end by 1 base, with 24 bases between. The CDR3, as DNA: TGTGCCAGCAGCACACCTGGGGACGCGGGGGCCCCTTCCTACAATGAGCAGTTCTTC. This encodes CASSTPGDAGAPSYNEQFF.

The genes are TRBV18 and TRBJ2-2, with unresolved D. V was pared by 3 bases and J by 6 bases, with 14 bases between. The CDR3 sequence is 15 residues long. The germline gives CDR1 KGHSH, CDR2 LQKENI. In DNA form, the CDR3 reads TGTGCCAGCTCACCCCCATTGGCGGTGGCCGGGGAGCTGTTTTTT. This codes for CASSPPLAVAGELFF.

This clone has more than one count but fewer than ten. V usage is TRBV12-5 and J usage is TRBJ1-5; D possibly corresponds to TRBD1 (6 bases). The CDR3 spans 16 residues. Deletions cut 1 base from V and 2 bases from J, with 12 bases between. Per the germline V gene, CDR1 is LGHNT and CDR2 is FRNRAP. The CDR3 region is CASGLGQGRGNQPQHF. CDR3 bases: TGTGCTAGTGGTTTGGGTCAGGGGCGCGGCAATCAGCCCCAGCATTTT.

This clone has a handful of counts. This chain connects TRBV10-3 to TRBJ2-7, with TRBD2 as a possible D gene (6 bases). The CDR3 covers 13 residues. The V and J ends lost 4 bases and 1 base respectively, with 8 bases between them. Germline V gives CDR1 ENHRY, CDR2 SYGVKD. The CDR3 nucleotides are TGTGCCATCAGTGGGGGGGTATCCTACGAGCAGTACTTC. Translated, it gives CAISGGVSYEQYF.

This clone has only a few counts. The chain joins TRBV6-4 to TRBJ2-1; D is ambiguous. Germline-derived CDR1 and CDR2 are MRHNA and SNTAGT. This CDR3 is 13 amino acids long. V lost 0 bases to trimming and J lost 5 bases, with 5 bases between them. CDR3 protein: CASSDSDNNEQFF. Written as DNA, the CDR3 is TGTGCCAGCAGTGACTCTGACAACAATGAGCAGTTCTTC.

The chain carries TRBV4-1 and TRBJ2-3; TRBD2 aligns across 9 bases. The junction had 12 bases not matched to a gene; V was cut back by 0 bases and J by 5 bases. Germline V gene sequence: CDR1 MGHRA, CDR2 YSYEKL. The CDR3 loop spans 18 amino acids. CDR3 in DNA: TGCGCCAGCAGCCAAGAGGAGTTAGGGCGGGGGGGCCTAGATACGCAGTATTTT. Translating gives CASSQEELGRGGLDTQYF.

The V call is TRBV5-8, the J call TRBJ1-4; tentative D call: TRBD1 (5 bases). The CDR3 is 15 residues long. Germline V gene lookup returns CDR1 SGHTS and CDR2 YDEGEE. Trimming cost V 3 bases and J 4 bases, with 13 bases left between them. The CDR3 DNA reads TGTGCCAGCAGCTGGGGCGGGAGCTATAATGAAAAACTGTTTTTT. It translates to CASSWGGSYNEKLFF.

This clone has just a few counts. The chain uses TRBV9 and TRBJ2-1, with 8 positions matching TRBD1. The CDR3 loop spans 13 amino acids. Germline-derived CDR1 and CDR2 are SGDLS and YYNGEE. V shed 4 bases, J shed 6 bases, and the junction held 3 bases outside the gene matches. The CDR3: CASSSRGRNEQFF. The CDR3 DNA is TGTGCCAGCAGCTCCAGGGGGCGCAATGAGCAGTTCTTC.